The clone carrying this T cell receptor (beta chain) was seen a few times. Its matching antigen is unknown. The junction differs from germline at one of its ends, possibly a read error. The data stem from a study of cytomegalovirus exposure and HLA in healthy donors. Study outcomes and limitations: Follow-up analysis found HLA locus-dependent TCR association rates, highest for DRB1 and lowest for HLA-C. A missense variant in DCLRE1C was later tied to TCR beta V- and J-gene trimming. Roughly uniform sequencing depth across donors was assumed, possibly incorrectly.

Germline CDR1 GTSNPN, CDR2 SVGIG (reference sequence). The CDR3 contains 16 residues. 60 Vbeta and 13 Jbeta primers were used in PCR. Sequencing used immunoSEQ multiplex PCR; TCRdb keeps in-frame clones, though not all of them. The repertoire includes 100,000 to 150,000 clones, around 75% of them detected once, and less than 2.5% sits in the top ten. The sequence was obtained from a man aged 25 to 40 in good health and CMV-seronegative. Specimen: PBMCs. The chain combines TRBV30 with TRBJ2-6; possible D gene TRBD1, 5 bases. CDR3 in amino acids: CAWSVGLQAGANGLTF. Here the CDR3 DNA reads TGTGCCTGGAGTGTAGGTTTACAGGCTGGGGCCAACGGCCTGACTTTC.